These 27 T cell receptor beta chains were all obtained from the same sample, sequenced in a study of cytomegalovirus exposure and HLA in healthy donors. PCR was performed using 60 Vbeta and 13 Jbeta primers. Libraries were prepared by immunoSEQ multiplex PCR; TCRdb keeps only in-frame clonotypes and omits some of them. The sample holds 180,000 or so clones; 76% are singletons and the top ten take roughly 1.5%. Material for sequencing was PBMCs. All receptors come from a man between 18 and 35 years old in good health and CMV-seronegative.

V gene TRBV5-6 combines with J gene TRBJ2-3, with 7 positions matching TRBD2. The CDR3 is 17 residues long. V gave up 3 bases and J gave up 5 bases; unmatched junction bases: 15. Germline V gives CDR1 SGHDT, CDR2 YYEEEE. CDR3 sequence reads: CASSSVRSGEVGDTQYF. The CDR3 bases are TGTGCCAGCAGCTCCGTGAGGAGCGGGGAGGTAGGAGATACGCAGTATTTT.

The sample holds one count of this clone. The chain uses TRBV5-1 and TRBJ2-7; TRBD2 aligns across 9 bases. Germline CDR1 reads SGHRS; CDR2 reads YFSETQ. V shed 4 bases, J shed 1 base, and the junction held 9 bases outside the gene matches. The CDR3 contains 16 residues. CDR3 sequence (DNA): TGCGCCAGCAGCCGGGGGCTAGCGGGACTATCCTACGAGCAGTACTTC. It is translated as CASSRGLAGLSYEQYF.

The gene calls are TRBV27 and TRBJ2-7; a weak D match, TRBD2 (5 bases). CDR3 length: 14 residues. The ends were cut back, 5 bases at V and 3 bases at J, with 14 bases in the middle. Germline CDR1 MNHEY, CDR2 SMNVEV (reference sequence). The CDR3 spells CASSVGLRHYEQYF. For the CDR3, the DNA is TGTGCCAGCAGTGTCGGACTGCGCCACTACGAGCAGTACTTC.

The CDR3, as DNA: TGTGCCAGCAGGAATAGCGGGCAAGAGACCCAGTACTTC. This translates into CASRNSGQETQYF. The chain links TRBV6-5 to TRBJ2-5, with TRBD2 matching over 7 bases. Losses at the gene ends were 6 bases for V and 2 bases for J; bases not matched to a gene: 3. Germline V gene data show CDR1 as MNHEY and CDR2 as SVGAGI. The CDR3 is made up of 13 amino acids.

The chain joins TRBV7-2 to TRBJ1-2, with D perhaps matching TRBD1 (5 bases). The CDR3 has 15 residues. With 2 bases removed from V and 0 bases from J, the gap between germline ends came to 10 bases. CDR1 is SGHTA and CDR2 is FQGNSA in the germline V gene. The CDR3 nucleotides read TGTGCCAGCAGCTTACCAGGGTACGCTAACTATGGCTACACCTTC. Its protein is CASSLPGYANYGYTF.

The rearrangement uses TRBV5-6 and TRBJ1-5; D is perhaps TRBD1 (6 bases). The CDR3 length is 14 residues. CDR1 is SGHDT, CDR2 YYEEEE, per germline. V was cut by 2 bases and J by 2 bases, with 8 bases left in between. CDR3 nucleotides: TGTGCCAGCAGCTTAGCAGGGGGCAATCAGCCCCAGCATTTT. It translates to CASSLAGGNQPQHF. Looking up the rest from reference TRBV5-6 and TRBJ1-5 gives the full variable domain: DAGVTQSPTHLIKTRGQQVTLRCSPKSGHDTVSWYQQALGQGPQFIFQYYEEEERQRGNFPDRFSGHQFPNYSSELNVNALLLGDSALYLCASSLAGGNQPQHFGDGTRLSIL.

J is TRBJ2-7 and V is TRBV5-1; 7 bases fit TRBD1. Germline V gene sequence: CDR1 SGHRS, CDR2 YFSETQ. Trimming cost V 4 bases and J 0 bases; bases outside gene matches: 7. CDR3 length equals 15 residues. The CDR3 bases are TGCGCCAGCAGCGCCGGGACAGCGAACTCCTACGAGCAGTACTTC. Protein product: CASSAGTANSYEQYF. The full variable domain, in which reference TRBV5-1 and TRBJ2-7 provide the parts outside the CDR3, is KAGVTQTPRYLIKTRGQQVTLSCSPISGHRSVSWYQQTPGQGLQFLFEYFSETQRNKGNFPGRFSGRQFSNSRSEMNVSTLELGDSALYLCASSAGTANSYEQYFGPGTRLTVT.

The CDR3 coding sequence is TGTGCCAGCACTCGCTTCGCGGGTTCCGGGCAGTACTTC. Translated, it gives CASTRFAGSGQYF. The rearrangement links TRBV6-5 to TRBJ2-7, with a tentative D call TRBD2 (5 bases). The germline gives CDR1 MNHEY, CDR2 SVGAGI. The CDR3 extends over 13 amino acids. V was trimmed by 7 bases and J by 9 bases, leaving 19 bases between them.

The chain joins TRBV11-2 to TRBJ2-1; 7 nucleotides align to TRBD2. CDR1 and CDR2 (germline): SGHAT, FQNNGV. This CDR3 comprises 15 residues. Trimming took 5 bases from V and 0 from J; bases not matched to a gene: 4. CDR3 protein: CASSPRGSSYNEQFF. The DNA for the CDR3 is TGTGCCAGCAGCCCGCGGGGGAGCTCCTACAATGAGCAGTTCTTC.

The V and J genes are TRBV2 and TRBJ2-7; D is perhaps TRBD1 (5 bases). CDR1 SNHLY and CDR2 FYNNEI come from the germline V gene. This CDR3 has 14 amino acids. V gave up 1 base and J gave up 5 bases, with 12 bases separating them. CDR3 region: CASSEGQGIHEQYF. In nucleotides, the CDR3 is TGTGCCAGCAGTGAAGGTCAGGGTATCCACGAGCAGTACTTC.

This chain links TRBV7-6 with TRBJ2-6; D remains ambiguous. The CDR3 spans 18 residues. V lost 3 bases and J lost 2, with 17 bases in between. From germline, CDR1 is SGHVS and CDR2 FNYEAQ. The CDR3 protein is CASSLRAGVLPGANVLTF. DNA for the CDR3: TGTGCCAGCAGCTTGCGAGCAGGCGTTCTCCCTGGGGCCAACGTCCTGACTTTC.

The chain is built from TRBV7-9 and TRBJ1-1, with D perhaps matching TRBD1 (5 bases). Between the trimmed V and J ends, which lost 5 bases and 8 bases, there was a span of 15 bases. The germline CDR1 and CDR2 sequences are SEHNR and FQNEAQ (reference sequence). CDR3 length: 13 amino acids. The CDR3 is CASSPRGGTEAFF. The CDR3 DNA follows: TGTGCCAGCAGCCCCCGGGGGGGGACCGAAGCTTTCTTT.

V gene TRBV7-9 combines with J gene TRBJ2-7; 12 bases align to TRBD2. CDR1 SEHNR and CDR2 FQNEAQ come from the germline V gene (reference sequence). CDR3 length equals 15 residues. Trimming at V came to 5 bases and at J to 2 bases, leaving 4 bases not matched to a gene. CDR3 loop: CASSQTSGGAYEQYF. Here the CDR3 DNA reads TGTGCCAGCAGCCAGACTAGCGGGGGTGCCTACGAGCAGTACTTC.

The V gene is TRBV6-1, the J gene TRBJ1-2; the D is unclear. Trimming pared 5 bases from V and 6 bases from J, leaving 7 bases between. This CDR3 has 11 residues. Germline V lookup: CDR1 MNHNS, CDR2 SASEGT. CDR3 amino acids: CASSYGDGYTF. CDR3 nucleotide sequence: TGTGCCAGCAGTTACGGGGATGGCTACACCTTC.

The chain employs TRBV6-5 and TRBJ2-7; 12 bases agree with TRBD2. CDR3 length: 15 amino acids. With 2 bases clipped from V and 6 bases from J, the junction kept 5 bases outside the gene matches. Germline CDR1 is MNHEY and CDR2 is SVGAGI. CDR3 residues: CASSYALAGGGEQYF. The CDR3 coding sequence is TGTGCCAGCAGTTACGCACTAGCGGGAGGTGGCGAGCAGTACTTC.

The chain has TRBV30 and TRBJ2-7, with TRBD2 identical over 9 bases. This CDR3 is 15 amino acids long. Germline loops: CDR1 GTSNPN, CDR2 SVGIG (reference sequence). V lost 2 bases, J lost 2 bases, and 7 bases stayed unmatched. As DNA, the CDR3 is TGTGCCTGGAGTTCCGATAGCGGGGGAGCCTACGAGCAGTACTTC. Its protein is CAWSSDSGGAYEQYF.

About this clone itself: The same CDR3 arises from other DNA sequences in this sample as well. This chain connects TRBV6-5 to TRBJ1-3; D not certain. This CDR3 is 12 amino acids long. The V gene lost 6 bases and the J gene lost 7 bases, with 10 bases spanning the gap. Germline V gene sequence: CDR1 MNHEY, CDR2 SVGAGI. CDR3 DNA: TGTGCCAGCAGGACGGGTCGGAACACCATATATTTT. Amino acids: CASRTGRNTIYF.

This chain connects TRBV9 to TRBJ2-1, with D possibly being TRBD2 (7 bases). The CDR3 runs to 16 residues. Trimming stripped 6 bases from V and 4 bases from J, with 20 bases between. In germline, CDR1 is SGDLS, CDR2 YYNGEE. The CDR3 loop reads CASTRGVGGRYNEQFF. In DNA, the CDR3 is TGTGCCAGCACCCGGGGGGTGGGGGGGCGATACAATGAGCAGTTCTTC.

This clone was counted only a few times. The chain links TRBV28 to TRBJ1-1; 7 bases align to TRBD1. Germline assignment: CDR1 MDHEN and CDR2 SYDVKM. V lost 2 bases to trimming and J lost 10 bases; unmatched junction nucleotides: 4. CDR3 length: 12 residues. DNA of the CDR3: TGTGCCAGCAGTTTACCCAGGGGGAGAGCTTTCTTT. It yields the protein CASSLPRGRAFF.

This clone has a single count. The V gene is TRBV27, the J gene TRBJ2-7; 11 nucleotides line up with TRBD2. The CDR3 has 16 amino acids. J was trimmed by 6 bases and V by 5 bases; bases with no gene match: 12. The germline CDR1 and CDR2 sequences are MNHEY and SMNVEV (reference sequence). CDR3 bases: TGTGCCAGCAGTCCGCTCCTTACTAGCGGGAGTGTCGAGCAGTACTTC. It specifies CASSPLLTSGSVEQYF.

The chain has TRBV5-6 and TRBJ2-7; maybe TRBD2 (5 bases). The V and J ends lost 1 base and 3 bases respectively, with 8 bases between them. This CDR3 contains 13 residues. Germline CDR1 SGHDT, CDR2 YYEEEE. Written as DNA, the CDR3 is TGTGCCAGCAGCTTGTATGGGAGCTACGAGCAGTACTTC. Translated, it gives CASSLYGSYEQYF.

This clone was counted only a few times. This specimen includes other DNA sequences encoding the same CDR3. The V gene is TRBV20-1, the J gene TRBJ1-1, with D possibly matching TRBD1 (6 bases). Trimming took off 5 bases at V and 11 bases at J, with 15 bases between the two ends. Germline loops: CDR1 DFQATT, CDR2 SNEGSKA (reference sequence). This CDR3 contains 11 residues. The CDR3 bases are TGCAGTGCTCGGGGGGAGGGGGAGGCTTTCTTT. Protein product: CSARGEGEAFF.

The chain recombines TRBV9 with TRBJ2-6, with 7 bases matching TRBD1. The CDR3 extends over 16 amino acids. The junction had 5 bases not matched to a gene; V was cut back by 3 bases and J by 2 bases. In germline, CDR1 is SGDLS, CDR2 YYNGEE. CDR3 DNA sequence: TGTGCCAGCAGCGCCCGACAGGGAGCTGGGGCCAACGTCCTGACTTTC. This encodes CASSARQGAGANVLTF.

The rearrangement uses TRBV28 and TRBJ1-3, with TRBD1 matching over 7 bases. The CDR3 loop spans 15 amino acids. Losses at the gene ends were 3 bases for V and 11 bases for J; bases not matched to a gene: 13. In germline, CDR1 is MDHEN, CDR2 SYDVKM. CDR3 nucleotides: TGTGCCAGCAGTTTGGGGACAGCTAGCCAGGGACCCATATATTTT. Translation: CASSLGTASQGPIYF.

The genes are TRBV15 and TRBJ2-7, with 9 bases fitting TRBD1. The germline gives CDR1 LNHNV, CDR2 YYDKDF (reference sequence). The CDR3 length is 13 residues. Trimming took 3 bases from V and 5 from J; bases not matched to a gene: 2. In DNA, the CDR3 is TGTGCCACCAGCAGGAGGACAGGGGACGAGCAGTACTTC. This gives the protein CATSRRTGDEQYF. Based on the CDR3 plus reference TRBV15 and TRBJ2-7, the full variable domain is DAMVIQNPRYQVTQFGKPVTLSCSQTLNHNVMYWYQQKSSQAPKLLFHYYDKDFNNEADTPDNFQSRRPNTSFCFLDIRSPGLGDTAMYLCATSRRTGDEQYFGPGTRLTVT.

V is TRBV9 and J is TRBJ2-2; D perhaps matches TRBD2 (7 bases). CDR3 length equals 15 residues. V lost 0 bases, J lost 5 bases, and 11 bases lay in between. CDR1 is SGDLS and CDR2 is YYNGEE in the germline V gene. The CDR3 bases are TGTGCCAGCAGCGTAGCGGGGGGCGGGACCGGGGAGCTGTTTTTT. Translation gives CASSVAGGGTGELFF.

The CDR3 sequence is CASRLREREAPPFYEQYF. The CDR3 region has the DNA TGTGCAAGTCGCCTAAGGGAGCGGGAGGCTCCCCCGTTCTACGAGCAGTACTTC. The rearrangement links TRBV12-2 to TRBJ2-7; the table's D call TRBD2 went unverified against the DNA. TRBV12-2 has pseudogene status. The CDR3 extends over 18 amino acids.